A single sample gave rise to the 26 T cell receptor beta chains below, sequenced in a study of CD4+ T cells in melanoma. Clones were read by immunoSEQ multiplex PCR, and TCRdb kept only the in-frame ones, dropping some. This sample has around 7,100 clones; 52% occur once, and the top ten carry around 16%. Sequenced input: cells from a culture (not recorded whether cultured in vitro). These receptors originate from a human donor with melanoma.

The chain has TRBV29-1 and TRBJ2-1; TRBD1 agrees at 12 bases. Unmatched junction bases numbered 10, after V lost 0 bases and J lost 7 bases. The CDR3 is 17 residues long. The V gene's germline CDR1 is SQVTM and CDR2 ANQGSEA. As DNA, the CDR3 is TGCAGCGTTGAAGAAACGGGGACAGGGGGCGCCTTAAATGAGCAGTTCTTC. Its translation: CSVEETGTGGALNEQFF.

V gene TRBV4-1 combines with J gene TRBJ1-1, with D possibly TRBD1 on 6 matching bases. Per the germline V gene, CDR1 is MGHRA and CDR2 is YSYEKL. The CDR3 spans 15 residues. Trimming took off 4 bases at V and 6 bases at J, with 18 bases between the two ends. The CDR3 here is CASSLQGHMPPEAFF. CDR3 nucleotide sequence: TGCGCCAGCAGCCTTCAGGGACACATGCCTCCTGAAGCTTTCTTT.

The V call is TRBV27, the J call TRBJ1-6; the D is unclear. CDR3 size: 13 residues. Trimming left V 8 bases short and J 10 bases short, with 15 bases between. The germline V gene has CDR1 MNHEY and CDR2 SMNVEV (reference sequence). The CDR3 loop is CASGPFDTSPLHF. CDR3 sequence (DNA): TGTGCCAGCGGACCTTTTGACACCTCACCCCTCCACTTT.

The V call is TRBV5-1, the J call TRBJ2-3, with 8 nucleotides matching TRBD2. CDR1 and CDR2 from the germline V gene are SGHRS and YFSETQ. This CDR3 spans 16 amino acids. V was clipped by 2 bases and J by 2 bases; unmatched bases: 7. The DNA of the CDR3 is TGCGCCAGCAGCTTCGGGAGGGGCCCCTACACAGATACGCAGTATTTT. The encoded protein is CASSFGRGPYTDTQYF.

This clone has only one observation. The chain employs TRBV29-1 and TRBJ1-2; maybe TRBD1 (6 bases). Trimming shortened V by 7 bases and J by 0 bases, and 15 bases separated the two germline ends. CDR3 length: 14 residues. Germline V gene data show CDR1 as SQVTM and CDR2 as ANQGSEA. The chain's CDR3 is CSAGAGTTNYGYTF. The CDR3 DNA follows: TGCAGCGCTGGAGCCGGGACAACTAACTATGGCTACACCTTC.

The gene calls are TRBV2 and TRBJ1-5; D is undetermined. Per germline, CDR1 SNHLY and CDR2 FYNNEI. V was shortened by 5 bases and J by 3 bases, with 17 bases between the two germline ends. The CDR3 sequence is 16 residues long. In nucleotides, the CDR3 is TGTGCCAGCAGTAGCGTTCCGGAGCGCTCCAATCAGCCCCAGCATTTT. The encoded protein is CASSSVPERSNQPQHF.

The chain employs TRBV6-6 and TRBJ1-4; the D is unclear. This CDR3 region has 16 residues. V gave up 0 bases and J gave up 7 bases, with 15 bases separating them. Per germline, CDR1 MNHNY and CDR2 SVGAGI (reference sequence). The CDR3 loop reads CASSYSKGPKGEKLFF. CDR3 in DNA: TGTGCCAGCAGTTACTCGAAGGGTCCCAAGGGTGAAAAACTGTTTTTT.

This clone turned up a few times. The chain couples TRBV7-8 to TRBJ2-3; no clear D. The CDR3 is made up of 11 amino acids. V lost 5 bases to trimming and J lost 6 bases, with 6 bases between them. The germline V gene encodes CDR1 SGHVS and CDR2 FQNEAQ. Here the CDR3 DNA reads TGTGCCAGCAGCATGGGGGATACGCAGTATTTT. Translated: CASSMGDTQYF.

This clone was seen more than once but under ten times. CDR3 sequence (DNA): TGCGCCAGCAGCCCCGGCGCGAGGGCCTCGGGCTACGGCTACACCTTC. This encodes CASSPGARASGYGYTF. V usage is TRBV5-1 and J usage is TRBJ1-2; D gene uncertain. The CDR3 is made up of 16 amino acids. In germline, CDR1 is SGHRS, CDR2 YFSETQ. The germline V and J ends were trimmed by 4 bases and 8 bases, with 24 bases remaining between them. The variable domain in full, with the rest retrieved from reference TRBV5-1 and TRBJ1-2, is KAGVTQTPRYLIKTRGQQVTLSCSPISGHRSVSWYQQTPGQGLQFLFEYFSETQRNKGNFPGRFSGRQFSNSRSEMNVSTLELGDSALYLCASSPGARASGYGYTFGSGTRLTVV.

V is TRBV30 and J is TRBJ1-4; 11 bases agree with TRBD1. Unmatched junction bases numbered 7, after V lost 2 bases and J lost 8 bases. The CDR3 sequence is 15 residues long. The germline V gene encodes CDR1 GTSNPN and CDR2 SVGIG (reference sequence). CDR3 sequence reads: CAWSTYGTGGEKLFF. The CDR3 DNA follows: TGTGCCTGGAGTACTTATGGGACAGGGGGAGAAAAACTGTTTTTT.

This clone has more than one count but fewer than ten. This chain joins TRBV5-1 and TRBJ2-7; 12 positions match TRBD2. The CDR3 is 18 residues long. Germline V lookup: CDR1 SGHRS, CDR2 YFSETQ. J was trimmed by 2 bases and V by 0 bases; bases with no gene match: 9. CDR3 amino acids: CASSLGTSGGSLTYEQYF. CDR3 coding DNA: TGCGCCAGCAGCTTGGGAACTAGCGGGGGGAGTCTTACCTACGAGCAGTACTTC.

This chain connects TRBV19 to TRBJ2-7; 14 nucleotides match TRBD2. CDR1 and CDR2 from the germline V gene are LNHDA and SQIVND (reference sequence). Germline trimming cut 5 bases from V and 0 bases from J; bases unmatched to any gene: 15. The CDR3 runs 20 residues. The CDR3 nucleotides are TGTGCCAGTAGTCCATACCCCGGACTAGCGGGGGGAAAGACCTCCTACGAGCAGTACTTC. Amino acid sequence: CASSPYPGLAGGKTSYEQYF. Combining the CDR3 with reference TRBV19 and TRBJ2-7 gives the whole variable domain DGGITQSPKYLFRKEGQNVTLSCEQNLNHDAMYWYRQDPGQGLRLIYYSQIVNDFQKGDIAEGYSVSREKKESFPLTVTSAQKNPTAFYLCASSPYPGLAGGKTSYEQYFGPGTRLTVT.

V gene TRBV29-1 combines with J gene TRBJ2-3, with a possible D match to TRBD1 (5 bases). CDR1 is SQVTM and CDR2 is ANQGSEA in the germline V gene. V was clipped by 6 bases and J by 1 base, with 20 bases between them. This CDR3 is 16 amino acids long. CDR3 loop: CSVLGLPRQRTDTQYF. The CDR3 DNA sequence: TGCAGCGTCCTAGGGCTACCGAGACAGCGCACAGATACGCAGTATTTT.

This clone showed up just a few times. The J gene is TRBJ2-3, the V gene TRBV5-1; 8 nucleotides align to TRBD1. This CDR3 has 15 residues. V shed 4 bases, J shed 5 bases, and the junction held 9 bases outside the gene matches. Germline V gene data show CDR1 as SGHRS and CDR2 as YFSETQ. Here the CDR3 reads CASSRQGAEVDTQYF. The CDR3 region has the DNA TGCGCCAGCAGCCGTCAGGGGGCTGAAGTAGATACGCAGTATTTT.

V and J are TRBV6-5 and TRBJ1-1, with D uncertain. The CDR3 runs 14 residues. The V and J ends lost 6 bases and 1 base respectively, with 12 bases between them. CDR1 is MNHEY and CDR2 is SVGAGI in the germline V gene. Here the CDR3 reads CASRNRGENTEAFF. CDR3 coding DNA: TGTGCCAGCAGGAATCGTGGGGAGAACACTGAAGCTTTCTTT.

This chain's CDR3 is CASSVPLGGYEKLFF. The CDR3 DNA sequence: TGTGCCAGCAGTGTACCCTTGGGCGGATACGAAAAACTGTTTTTT. This rearrangement joins TRBV2 to TRBJ1-4; D is undetermined. Trimming removed 4 bases from V and 8 bases from J, with 17 bases in between. The CDR3 covers 15 residues. CDR1 SNHLY and CDR2 FYNNEI come from the germline V gene.

The gene calls are TRBV5-1 and TRBJ2-7; D could derive from TRBD1 or TRBD2 (5 bases each). In germline, CDR1 is SGHRS, CDR2 YFSETQ. V was pared by 0 bases and J by 4 bases, with 14 bases between. CDR3 length: 15 residues. CDR3 in amino acids: CASSLDPGTLYEQYF. The CDR3 DNA reads TGCGCCAGCAGCTTGGACCCAGGGACGCTATACGAGCAGTACTTC. Full variable domain (remainder filled in from reference TRBV5-1 and TRBJ2-7): KAGVTQTPRYLIKTRGQQVTLSCSPISGHRSVSWYQQTPGQGLQFLFEYFSETQRNKGNFPGRFSGRQFSNSRSEMNVSTLELGDSALYLCASSLDPGTLYEQYFGPGTRLTVT.

This chain connects TRBV5-1 to TRBJ2-2, with D maybe TRBD2 (5 bases). Trimming removed 0 bases at V and 6 bases at J, with 12 bases between. Germline-derived CDR1 and CDR2 are SGHRS and YFSETQ. The CDR3 loop spans 15 amino acids. The CDR3, as DNA: TGCGCCAGCAGCTTGGAACTAGACGATTCCGGGGAGCTGTTTTTT. This gives the protein CASSLELDDSGELFF.

The chain joins TRBV10-1 to TRBJ2-3, with D unclear. Per germline, CDR1 WNHNN and CDR2 SYGVQD (reference sequence). V was shortened by 7 bases and J by 5 bases, with 13 bases between the two germline ends. The CDR3 is 13 residues long. The CDR3 spells CASTFGPGDTQYF. The CDR3 bases are TGCGCCAGCACTTTTGGACCGGGAGATACGCAGTATTTT.

The DNA for the CDR3 is TGTGCCTGGAACCCTGACAGCACCGGGGAGCTGTTTTTT. Translating gives CAWNPDSTGELFF. The chain joins TRBV30 to TRBJ2-2; D might be TRBD1 (5 bases). Germline assignment: CDR1 GTSNPN and CDR2 SVGIG (reference sequence). The CDR3 consists of 13 residues. Trimming took 4 bases from V and 4 from J, leaving 10 bases between them.

V gene TRBV30 combines with J gene TRBJ1-1; D is perhaps TRBD1 (5 bases). Per the germline V gene, CDR1 is GTSNPN and CDR2 is SVGIG (reference sequence). The CDR3 is made up of 13 amino acids. The ends were cut back, 3 bases at V and 4 bases at J, with 12 bases in the middle. CDR3 protein: CAWRQSGGTEAFF. CDR3 coding DNA: TGTGCCTGGAGGCAATCGGGGGGCACTGAAGCTTTCTTT.

The chain couples TRBV13 to TRBJ2-7; 8 bases align to TRBD2. V shed 4 bases, J shed 2 bases, and the junction held 7 bases outside the gene matches. This CDR3 is built from 15 residues. CDR1 and CDR2 from the germline V gene are PRHDT and FYEKMQ (reference sequence). Here the CDR3 reads CASSSSGGPTYEQYF. In nucleotides, the CDR3 is TGTGCCAGCAGCTCTTCGGGGGGGCCGACCTACGAGCAGTACTTC.

This clone was seen more than once but under ten times. This chain links TRBV5-1 with TRBJ1-1; no clear D gene. Trimming pared 0 bases from V and 11 bases from J, leaving 17 bases between. Germline CDR1 SGHRS, CDR2 YFSETQ. CDR3 length equals 14 residues. The CDR3 bases are TGCGCCAGCAGCTTGGATACCGTGGGCACAGTCGCTTTCTTT. The encoded protein is CASSLDTVGTVAFF.

The CDR3 here is CASSSYRNTEAFF. CDR3 nucleotides: TGTGCCAGCAGTTCTTACAGGAACACTGAAGCTTTCTTT. This chain uses TRBV6-5 with TRBJ1-1; D is uncertain. The CDR3 has 13 amino acids. CDR1 and CDR2 from the germline V gene are MNHEY and SVGAGI. Deletions cut 4 bases from V and 1 base from J, with 7 bases between.

This clone appeared a few times. CDR3 amino acids: CASSATTRVTEAFF. In DNA form, the CDR3 reads TGTGCCAGCAGCGCGACCACGAGGGTGACTGAAGCTTTCTTT. The chain recombines TRBV9 with TRBJ1-1; D is unclear. The CDR3 covers 14 residues. V lost 3 bases and J lost 5, with 14 bases in between. The germline CDR1 and CDR2 sequences are SGDLS and YYNGEE.

The CDR3 DNA reads as TGTGCCAGCAGTGATCAGGGGCAGACAGGGGCCAACGTCCTGACTTTC. Protein sequence: CASSDQGQTGANVLTF. This chain joins TRBV2 and TRBJ2-6; a weak D match, TRBD1 (6 bases). Germline V CDR1 and CDR2: SNHLY, FYNNEI. V shed 3 bases and J shed 4 bases, with 13 bases lying between them. There are 16 residues in the CDR3.